Below are 22 T cell receptor beta chains sequenced from a single sample in a study of T cell clonality in common variable immunodeficiency. This table comes from immunoSEQ multiplex PCR, and its TCRdb copy is limited to in-frame clones, with some not included. Recorded here are about 64,000 clones, none singletons. Specimen: peripheral blood mononuclear cells. All receptors come from a person between 18 and 75 years old in good health.

This clone was detected ten times or more. The CDR3 goes on 3 residues after the read ends, and that part is filled in from the germline J gene. This chain joins TRBV30 and TRBJ2-1, with 9 bases identical to TRBD2. Germline loops: CDR1 GTSNPN, CDR2 SVGIG (reference sequence). This CDR3 is 13 amino acids long. The CDR3 here is CASQSGGYNEQFF. Incomplete CDR3 DNA: TGTGCTTCGCAGAGCGGGGGGTACAATGAG.

The sample holds many counts of this clone. The read terminates 3 residues ahead of where the CDR3 ends, so the germline J gene completes it. The rearrangement uses TRBV2 and TRBJ1-5; 7 bases fit TRBD1. The CDR3 has 15 amino acids. Germline CDR1 and CDR2: SNHLY and FYNNEI. The V gene end was trimmed by 5 bases and the J gene end by 1 base; junction bases not matched to a gene: 5. CDR3 in amino acids: CASSRQGLSNQPQHF. The sequenced CDR3 bases are TGTGCCAGCAGTCGACAGGGCCTGAGCAATCAGCCC.

This clone was seen ten or more times. The read terminates 3 residues before the CDR3 end, so the remaining end is supplied by the germline J gene. The rearrangement joins TRBV13 to TRBJ2-1, with 8 bases lining up with TRBD2. CDR1 is PRHDT, CDR2 FYEKMQ, per germline (reference sequence). Trimming removed 5 bases from V and 8 bases from J; junction bases left unmatched: 14. CDR3 length equals 16 residues. The sequenced part of the CDR3 DNA is TGTGCCAGCAGCGCTCTCGGACTAGCTGATCGAGATGAG. Amino acid sequence: CASSALGLADRDE. The entire CDR3 is CASSALGLADRDEQFF.

The sample holds many counts of this clone. The CDR3 sequence is CASSQEEGVSYEQYF. The sequenced part of the CDR3 DNA is TGTGCCAGCAGCCAAGAAGAGGGGGTCTCCTACGAG. The chain is built from TRBV4-2 and TRBJ2-7; tentative D call: TRBD1 (6 bases). From the germline J gene comes the end of the CDR3, since the read stops 3 residues before it. The germline V and J ends were trimmed by 0 bases and 0 bases, with 9 bases remaining between them. The CDR3 is 15 residues long. The V gene's germline CDR1 is LGHNA and CDR2 YNFKEQ.

This clone was picked up many times. The read ends 3 residues shy of where the CDR3 ends; the end is completed using the germline J gene. This rearrangement joins TRBV12-5 to TRBJ2-2; 7 bases match TRBD2. Losses at the gene ends were 2 bases for V and 0 bases for J; bases not matched to a gene: 12. The germline V gene has CDR1 LGHNT and CDR2 FRNRAP. This CDR3 has 19 amino acids. Partial CDR3 DNA: TGTGCTAGTGGTTTGTCTCACCGGGGGGTGTTATCGAACACCGGGGAG. The encoded protein is CASGLSHRGVLSNTGE. The complete CDR3 reads CASGLSHRGVLSNTGELFF.

There are many counts of this clone. The sequenced fragment ends 3 residues before the CDR3 boundary, so the rest is inferred from the germline J gene. V usage is TRBV12-3 or TRBV12-4 and J usage is TRBJ2-7; TRBD2 matches at 9 bases. Losses at the gene ends were 2 bases for V and 0 bases for J; bases not matched to a gene: 8. This CDR3 has 17 amino acids. The sequenced part of the CDR3 DNA is TGTGCCAGCAGTTTAAGAGCGGGGGGCCGTAGCTCCTACGAG. This gives the protein CASSLRAGGRSSYE. The full CDR3 is CASSLRAGGRSSYEQYF.

This clone has at least ten counts. Read sequence stops 3 residues before the CDR3 end, and the germline J gene provides the missing end. The rearrangement links TRBV19 to TRBJ1-2; D remains ambiguous. The CDR3 runs to 13 residues. With 5 bases removed from V and 6 bases from J, the gap between germline ends came to 13 bases. Germline CDR1 LNHDA, CDR2 SQIVND (reference sequence). The sequenced CDR3 bases are TGTGCCAGTAGTCTTACGCCGGTCGATGGC. Its translation is CASSLTPVDG. In full, the CDR3 reads CASSLTPVDGYTF.

This clone was seen at least ten times. The sequenced fragment ends 3 residues before the CDR3 boundary, so the rest is inferred from the germline J gene. The genes are TRBV20-1 and TRBJ2-3; the match to TRBD2 covers 7 bases. The CDR3 runs to 14 residues. Trimming removed 6 bases from V and 4 bases from J; junction bases left unmatched: 10. Germline V gene sequence: CDR1 DFQATT, CDR2 SNEGSKA (reference sequence). The DNA read from the CDR3 is TGCAGTGCCCTCAACGCGGGAGTTGCAGATACG. This translates into CSALNAGVADT. The whole CDR3 region reads CSALNAGVADTQYF.

In this sample, this clone turned up many times. The CDR3 end lies 3 residues beyond the end of the read and is filled in from the germline J gene. This chain connects TRBV10-3 to TRBJ2-7; 10 nucleotides agree with TRBD2. CDR3 length: 16 amino acids. Germline V lookup: CDR1 ENHRY, CDR2 SYGVKD. Unmatched junction bases numbered 9, after V lost 6 bases and J lost 1 base. The CDR3 bases that were read are TGTGCCATCAGGCAACCGGGACTAGCGTCTTCCTACGAG. Its protein is CAIRQPGLASSYE. The entire CDR3 protein reads CAIRQPGLASSYEQYF.

This clone was picked up many times. The read ends 3 residues before the CDR3 terminus; that terminus is restored from the germline J gene. V usage is TRBV5-1 and J usage is TRBJ1-6; a weak D match, TRBD1 (6 bases). Deletions cut 7 bases from V and 10 bases from J, with 15 bases between. Germline CDR1 is SGHRS and CDR2 is YFSETQ. The CDR3 is made up of 13 amino acids. The sequenced CDR3 bases are TGCGCCAGCGGACAAGGGGGTGGGTCACCC. Its translation: CASGQGGGSP. Given in full, the CDR3 is CASGQGGGSPLHF.

This clone was picked up a small number of times. The CDR3 goes on 3 residues after the read ends, and that part is filled in from the germline J gene. The chain carries TRBV6-4 and TRBJ2-7; TRBD2 aligns across 11 bases. The CDR3 extends over 13 amino acids. V was pared by 5 bases and J by 5 bases, with 2 bases of the junction left unmatched. Germline V gives CDR1 MRHNA, CDR2 SNTAGT. The CDR3 here is CASSRLAGNEQYF. The DNA read from the CDR3 is TGTGCCAGCAGTAGACTAGCGGGAAACGAG.

This clone was observed at least ten times. The CDR3 here is CAWSVRGGLNYGYTF. The DNA read from the CDR3 is TGTGCCTGGAGTGTACGTGGAGGGCTCAACTATGGC. The chain has TRBV30 and TRBJ1-2; unclear D gene. The read ends 3 residues early relative to the CDR3; the germline J gene fills the gap. V was shortened by 0 bases and J by 2 bases, with 13 bases between the two germline ends. CDR3 length: 15 amino acids. The germline CDR1 and CDR2 sequences are GTSNPN and SVGIG (reference sequence).

This clone was detected ten times or more. Read sequence stops 3 residues before the CDR3 end, and the germline J gene provides the missing end. The genes are TRBV9 and TRBJ2-3; 9 bases line up with TRBD2. The CDR3 has 15 amino acids. The germline CDR1 and CDR2 sequences are SGDLS and YYNGEE. V shed 9 bases and J 2 bases; nucleotides not matched to a gene: 10. The CDR3: CATTPGTSTTDTQYF. The CDR3 bases that were read are TGTGCCACCACGCCCGGGACTAGCACCACAGATACG.

This clone has at least ten counts. The CDR3 end is not reached by the read, which stops 3 residues before it; the germline J gene fills it in. The chain combines TRBV2 with TRBJ2-2, with 8 bases identical to TRBD1. Germline V lookup: CDR1 SNHLY, CDR2 FYNNEI. Trimming removed 7 bases from V and 6 bases from J; junction bases left unmatched: 7. There are 14 residues in the CDR3. CDR3 sequence: CASTTRDRPGELFF. The sequenced CDR3 bases are TGTGCCAGCACTACCCGGGACAGGCCCGGGGAG.

There are many counts of this clone. The read comes to an end 3 residues before the CDR3 does, leaving the germline J gene to fill in the end. The genes are TRBV5-4 and TRBJ2-3; maybe TRBD2 (5 bases). V was cut by 10 bases and J by 5 bases, with 11 bases left in between. This CDR3 is built from 11 residues. The germline V gene has CDR1 SGHNT and CDR2 YYREEE (reference sequence). CDR3 residues: CAWTWGDTQYF. Incomplete CDR3 DNA: TGTGCCTGGACTTGGGGAGATACG.

This clone appeared many times. The read comes to an end 3 residues before the CDR3 does, leaving the germline J gene to fill in the end. The chain joins TRBV23-1 to TRBJ2-7, with 8 bases fitting TRBD1. TRBV23-1 is given ORF status, its function remaining uncertain. The CDR3 sequence is 17 residues long. V trimming: 0 bases; J trimming: 3 bases; junction bases outside the gene matches: 10. The covered CDR3 bases are TGCGCCAGCAGTCAATCTGGGACAGGAGTTTCAAGCTACGAG. This encodes CASSQSGTGVSSYE. The complete CDR3 sequence is CASSQSGTGVSSYEQYF.

This clone was counted many times. The read falls 3 residues short of the CDR3 end, and the missing part is taken from the germline J gene. V is TRBV7-8 and J is TRBJ2-7, with D possibly matching TRBD1 (6 bases). CDR1 is SGHVS, CDR2 FQNEAQ, per germline. Deletions cut 0 bases from V and 2 bases from J, with 11 bases between. CDR3 length equals 15 residues. Incomplete CDR3 DNA: TGTGCCAGCAGCTTAGCCCGGACAGCCACCTACGAG. This sequence encodes CASSLARTATYE. The entire CDR3 protein reads CASSLARTATYEQYF. Together with reference TRBV7-8 and TRBJ2-7, the CDR3 gives the full variable domain: GAGVSQSPRYKVAKRGQDVALRCDPISGHVSLFWYQQALGQGPEFLTYFQNEAQLDKSGLPSDRFFAERPEGSVSTLKIQRTQQEDSAVYLCASSLARTATYEQYFGPGTRLTVT.

This clone was recorded many times. The missing CDR3 end, 3 residues past where the read stops, is filled in from the germline J gene. The chain employs TRBV7-9 and TRBJ2-3; TRBD1 aligns across 7 bases. The CDR3 has 14 amino acids. The V and J ends lost 5 bases and 3 bases, in that order; junction bases with no gene match: 5. Germline V gene sequence: CDR1 SEHNR, CDR2 FQNEAQ (reference sequence). CDR3 bases read: TGTGCCAGCAGCCCGACAGGGTGGACAGATACG. Amino acid sequence: CASSPTGWTDT. The whole CDR3 is CASSPTGWTDTQYF.

This clone appeared many times. The read ends 3 residues early relative to the CDR3; the germline J gene fills the gap. The V and J genes are TRBV10-2 and TRBJ1-1, with 7 bases identical to TRBD1. This CDR3 contains 15 residues. The V gene's germline CDR1 is WSHSY and CDR2 SAAADI. V shed 2 bases, J shed 0 bases, and the junction held 3 bases outside the gene matches. CDR3 region: CASSEPTGLNTEAFF. The sequenced part of the CDR3 DNA is TGCGCCAGCAGTGAGCCGACAGGGCTGAACACTGAA.

This clone came up many times. The missing CDR3 end, 3 residues past where the read stops, is filled in from the germline J gene. This rearrangement joins TRBV20-1 to TRBJ2-1; D is possibly TRBD2 (6 bases). The CDR3 has 13 amino acids. Germline V gene lookup returns CDR1 DFQATT and CDR2 SNEGSKA (reference sequence). Trimming took 2 bases from V and 4 from J, leaving 9 bases between them. The CDR3: CSARLAFYNEQFF. CDR3 bases read: TGCAGTGCTAGACTAGCGTTTTACAATGAG.

This clone has only a few counts. The read gets to within 3 residues of the CDR3 end, and the germline J gene fills in the rest. The chain joins TRBV11-2 to TRBJ1-4, with D tentatively TRBD1 (5 bases). Germline V gene data show CDR1 as SGHAT and CDR2 as FQNNGV. V lost 5 bases and J lost 1, with 8 bases in between. CDR3 size: 14 residues. This chain's CDR3 is CASSQDITNEKLFF. The CDR3 bases that were read are TGTGCCAGCAGCCAGGACATAACTAATGAAAAA.

This clone was detected ten times or more. The read finishes 3 residues shy of the CDR3 end, and the germline J gene is used to complete it. The chain employs TRBV20-1 and TRBJ2-2; TRBD2 aligns across 15 bases. The CDR3 contains 18 residues. Germline CDR1 is DFQATT and CDR2 is SNEGSKA (reference sequence). Losses at the gene ends were 0 bases for V and 4 bases for J; bases not matched to a gene: 6. The CDR3 DNA, read in part, is TGCAGTGCTAGAGAGCGGACTAGCGGGGGGGCTGTCACCGGGGAG. This translates into CSARERTSGGAVTGE. The entire CDR3 protein is CSARERTSGGAVTGELFF.